The entry below describes one T cell receptor beta chain. The sample belongs to a study of blood T cell repertoires in COVID-19. For the study at large: Collection of acute and convalescent COVID-19 samples took place in the United States, Italy and Spain. Sample material is recorded as cDNA or gDNA derived from T cells, B-cell-depleted T cells, or PBMCs.

Original processing methods: It was from reference gene primer amplification that nucleated cell counts were estimated. Using immunoSEQ multiplex PCR, the repertoire was profiled, and TCRdb retains in-frame clones only, with some absent. That table furnishes V, J and clone size, whereas the DNA furnished D and trimming. The sample lists hundreds of thousands of clones, around nine tenths occurring once. The V segment lost 0 bases and the J segment 4 bases; nucleotides outside the gene matches: 2. The CDR3 extends over 14 amino acids. CDR1 is MNHNS, CDR2 SASEGT, per germline. Material for sequencing was peripheral blood. The rearrangement links TRBV6-1 to TRBJ1-2; 7 nucleotides agree with TRBD1. This receptor was obtained from a man older than 75 with acute or convalescent COVID-19. This CDR3 reads CASSEARDSYGYTF. DNA of the CDR3: TGTGCCAGCAGTGAAGCTCGGGACAGCTATGGCTACACCTTC.